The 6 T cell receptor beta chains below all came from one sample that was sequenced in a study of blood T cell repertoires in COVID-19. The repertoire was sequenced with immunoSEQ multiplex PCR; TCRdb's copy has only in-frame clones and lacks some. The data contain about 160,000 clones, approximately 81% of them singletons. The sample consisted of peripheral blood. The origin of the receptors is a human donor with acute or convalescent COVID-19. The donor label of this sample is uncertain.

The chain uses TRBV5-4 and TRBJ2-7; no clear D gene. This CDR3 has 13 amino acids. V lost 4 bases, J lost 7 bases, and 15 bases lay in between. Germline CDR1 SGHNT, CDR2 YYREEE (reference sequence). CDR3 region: CASSAPPEEEQYF. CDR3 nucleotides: TGTGCCAGCAGCGCCCCCCCAGAGGAGGAGCAGTACTTC. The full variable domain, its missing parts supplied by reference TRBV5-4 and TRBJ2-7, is ETGVTQSPTHLIKTRGQQVTLRCSSQSGHNTVSWYQQALGQGPQFIFQYYREEENGRGNFPPRFSGLQFPNYSSELNVNALELDDSALYLCASSAPPEEEQYFGPGTRLTVT.

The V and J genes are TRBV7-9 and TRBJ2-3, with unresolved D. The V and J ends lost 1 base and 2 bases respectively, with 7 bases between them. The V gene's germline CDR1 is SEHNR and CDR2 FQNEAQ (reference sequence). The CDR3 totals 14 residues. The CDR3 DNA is TGTGCCAGCAGCTTAGAACTATCCACAGATACGCAGTATTTT. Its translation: CASSLELSTDTQYF.

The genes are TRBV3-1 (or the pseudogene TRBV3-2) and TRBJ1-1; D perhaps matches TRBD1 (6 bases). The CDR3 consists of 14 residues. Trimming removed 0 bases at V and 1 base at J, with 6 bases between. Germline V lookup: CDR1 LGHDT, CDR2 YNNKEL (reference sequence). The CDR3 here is CASSQDRGNTEAFF. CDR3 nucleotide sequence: TGTGCCAGCAGCCAAGACAGGGGGAACACTGAAGCTTTCTTT.

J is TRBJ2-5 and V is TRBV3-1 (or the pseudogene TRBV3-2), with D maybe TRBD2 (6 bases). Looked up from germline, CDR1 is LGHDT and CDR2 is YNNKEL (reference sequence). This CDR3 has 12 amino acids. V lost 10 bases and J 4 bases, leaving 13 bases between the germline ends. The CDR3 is CATNSGGETQYF. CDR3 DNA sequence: TGTGCCACCAATTCCGGGGGAGAGACCCAGTACTTC.

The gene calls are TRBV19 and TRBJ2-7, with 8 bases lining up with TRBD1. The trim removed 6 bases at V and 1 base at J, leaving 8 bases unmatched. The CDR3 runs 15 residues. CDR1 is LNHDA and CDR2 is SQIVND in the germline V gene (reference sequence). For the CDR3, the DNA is TGTGCCAGTAGGCCCGGACAGGGTCTTTCCTACGAGCAGTACTTC. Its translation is CASRPGQGLSYEQYF.

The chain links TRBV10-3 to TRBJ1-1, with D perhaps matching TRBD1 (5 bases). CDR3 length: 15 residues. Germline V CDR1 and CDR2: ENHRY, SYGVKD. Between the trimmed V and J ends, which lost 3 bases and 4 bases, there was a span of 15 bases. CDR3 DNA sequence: TGTGCCATCAGTGAAGACCAGGGTACGGGCACTGAAGCTTTCTTT. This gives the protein CAISEDQGTGTEAFF.